These T cell receptor beta chains were read from a single sample in a study of blood T cells in healthy people across ages. In TCRdb, the 5' RACE reads were re-called with MiXCR into one record per CDR3 protein. The table has about 640,000 distinct CDR3 sequences, approximately 50% seen once. The material sequenced was blood. These receptor sequences come from a man aged 60 to 75 in good health. The CDR3 runs from the conserved cysteine through the conserved F or W. A D gene is named only where the DNA matches it firmly. The size field is filled for only some rows; it gives once, few, many or a size class.

CDR3 protein | CDR3 DNA | V gene | clone size | D gene | J gene
CASSLPDRGGEQYF | TGTGCCAGCAGCTTACCCGACAGGGGCGGCGAGCAGTACTTC | TRBV7-9 | NA | TRBD1 | TRBJ2-7
CSARLAGPNVQFF | TGCAGTGCTAGACTAGCGGGACCCAATGTTCAGTTCTTC | TRBV20-1 | NA | TRBD2 | TRBJ2-1
CASLIYNTEAFF | TGTGCCAGCCTAATATACAACACTGAAGCTTTCTTT | TRBV18 | few | NA | TRBJ1-1
CASSYRLSNEKLFF | TGTGCCAGCAGTTACAGACTTTCTAATGAAAAACTGTTTTTT | TRBV6-5 | NA | NA | TRBJ1-4
CSVSRTGANEKLFF | TGCAGCGTCTCCCGGACGGGGGCTAATGAAAAACTGTTTTTT | TRBV29-1 | NA | NA | TRBJ1-4
CSANRQGAVADTQYF | TGCAGCGCCAATCGACAGGGGGCAGTCGCAGATACGCAGTATTTT | TRBV29-1 | few | TRBD1 | TRBJ2-3
CASSQPLGRGSSGANVLTF | TGTGCCAGCAGTCAGCCCCTCGGCAGGGGAAGCTCTGGGGCCAACGTCCTGACTTTC | TRBV6-1 | NA | NA | TRBJ2-6
CSVAGGLSYEQYF | TGCAGCGTTGCAGGGGGCCTTTCCTACGAGCAGTACTTC | TRBV29-1 | NA | TRBD1 | TRBJ2-7
CATSEPGLSNYGYTF | TGTGCCACCAGTGAGCCAGGACTGAGTAACTATGGCTACACCTTC | TRBV24-1 | NA | NA | TRBJ1-2
CSATSGGRLPAQYF | TGCAGTGCTACTAGCGGGGGCCGGCTTCCGGCCCAGTACTTC | TRBV20-1 | NA | TRBD2 | TRBJ2-5
CASSLELQAGEQFF | TGTGCCAGCAGCTTAGAACTGCAGGCGGGTGAGCAGTTCTTC | TRBV7-2 | NA | NA | TRBJ2-1
CSAKGGVLTDTQYF | TGCAGCGCGAAGGGAGGGGTCCTCACAGATACGCAGTATTTT | TRBV20-1 | NA | TRBD2 | TRBJ2-3
CASRAGLAGGSLFF | TGTGCCAGCAGGGCGGGACTAGCGGGGGGGTCGCTGTTCTTC | TRBV12-3/TRBV12-4 | NA | TRBD2 | TRBJ2-1
CSAPSGGAFAGELFF | TGCAGTGCTCCTAGCGGGGGGGCTTTCGCCGGGGAGCTGTTTTTT | TRBV20-1 | NA | TRBD2 | TRBJ2-2
CASSLSTSGGTTSYEQYF | TGTGCCAGCAGCCTCTCCACTAGCGGGGGGACCACCTCCTACGAGCAGTACTTC | TRBV6-1 | NA | TRBD2 | TRBJ2-7
CASSYSNTRMEGQGAFF | TGTGCCAGCAGTTACTCGAATACCCGAATGGAGGGACAGGGAGCTTTCTTT | TRBV6-5 | NA | TRBD1 | TRBJ1-1
CASSLTWEQYF | TGTGCCAGCAGCTTAACCTGGGAGCAGTACTTC | TRBV7-2 | few | NA | TRBJ2-4
CSARGRGLSNQPQHF | TGCAGTGCTAGAGGGCGTGGCCTGAGCAATCAGCCCCAGCATTTT | TRBV20-1 | NA | NA | TRBJ1-5
CAISRELSYGYTF | TGTGCCATCAGTAGGGAGCTAAGCTATGGCTACACCTTC | TRBV10-3 | few | NA | TRBJ1-2
CASSTSGGAITGELFF | TGTGCCAGCAGCACTAGCGGGGGGGCTATCACCGGGGAGCTGTTTTTT | TRBV11-2 | NA | TRBD2 | TRBJ2-2
CSARARNSLYLDSGANVLTF | TGCAGTGCTAGAGCCAGGAACAGTTTGTATCTCGACTCTGGGGCCAACGTCCTGACTTTC | TRBV20-1 | few | NA | TRBJ2-6
CSVGGGGVTYEQYF | TGCAGCGTTGGAGGCGGGGGGGTAACCTACGAGCAGTACTTC | TRBV29-1 | NA | TRBD2 | TRBJ2-7
CASRSPAGSGANVLTF | TGTGCCAGCAGATCCCCCGCAGGGTCTGGGGCCAACGTCCTGACTTTC | TRBV6-5 | NA | NA | TRBJ2-6
CASSLGTSGGYQETQYF | TGTGCCAGCAGCTTAGGGACTAGCGGGGGATACCAAGAGACCCAGTACTTC | TRBV11-2 | NA | TRBD2 | TRBJ2-5
CSVDLLSTDTQYF | TGCAGCGTTGACCTCCTGAGCACAGATACGCAGTATTTT | TRBV29-1 | NA | NA | TRBJ2-3
CASRGQENTGELFF | TGCGCCAGCAGGGGCCAGGAGAACACCGGGGAGCTGTTTTTT | TRBV5-1 | NA | NA | TRBJ2-2
CASSLGRWNTEAFF | TGTGCCAGCAGCTTGGGGCGATGGAACACTGAAGCTTTCTTT | TRBV7-2 | NA | NA | TRBJ1-1
CASSPYPGTISYEQYF | TGTGCCAGCTCACCCTACCCTGGGACTATCTCCTACGAGCAGTACTTC | TRBV18 | NA | TRBD2 | TRBJ2-7
CATSAGQGPTDTQYF | TGTGCCACCAGTGCCGGACAGGGCCCTACGGATACGCAGTATTTT | TRBV24-1 | NA | TRBD1 | TRBJ2-3
CSASDRMFSYEQYF | TGCAGTGCTAGCGACAGAATGTTCTCCTACGAGCAGTACTTC | TRBV20-1 | NA | NA | TRBJ2-7
CASSYRGSGINEQFF | TGTGCCAGCAGCTACAGAGGTAGCGGAATCAATGAGCAGTTCTTC | TRBV7-2 | once | NA | TRBJ2-1
CASSAGQTDNEQYF | TGTGCCAGCAGCGCAGGACAGACTGACAACGAGCAGTACTTC | TRBV9 | NA | NA | TRBJ2-7
CAISESLLLAATDTQYF | TGTGCCATCAGTGAGTCGTTGTTACTAGCGGCCACAGATACGCAGTATTTT | TRBV10-3 | NA | TRBD2 | TRBJ2-3
CASRSTGVGSPLHF | TGTGCCAGCAGGTCGACAGGGGTAGGTTCACCCCTCCACTTT | TRBV12-3/TRBV12-4 | NA | TRBD1 | TRBJ1-6
CAISVRGDTEAFF | TGTGCCATCAGTGTGAGGGGGGACACTGAAGCTTTCTTT | TRBV10-3 | few | NA | TRBJ1-1
CASSVVGTPNNEQFF | TGTGCCAGCAGCGTAGTCGGGACTCCCAACAATGAGCAGTTCTTC | TRBV9 | NA | NA | TRBJ2-1
CASSQGRSNGKLFF | TGCGCCAGCAGCCAGGGCAGATCGAATGGAAAACTGTTTTTT | TRBV4-1 | NA | NA | TRBJ1-4
CSASDRQGTTGQPQHF | TGCAGTGCTAGCGATAGACAGGGGACGACGGGTCAGCCCCAGCATTTT | TRBV20-1 | once | TRBD1 | TRBJ1-5
CASTDGTTNEKLFF | TGTGCCAGCACCGACGGGACAACTAATGAAAAACTGTTTTTT | TRBV6-1 | NA | NA | TRBJ1-4
CSARQTGGDTEAFF | TGCAGTGCTAGACAGACAGGGGGAGACACTGAAGCTTTCTTT | TRBV20-1 | NA | TRBD1 | TRBJ1-1
CSASLLDTQYF | TGCAGTGCTAGTCTCCTAGATACGCAGTATTTT | TRBV20-1 | NA | NA | TRBJ2-3
CASIQRFGTGMETQYF | TGTGCCAGCATTCAACGGTTCGGGACGGGGATGGAGACCCAGTACTTC | TRBV6-5 | NA | NA | TRBJ2-5
CASSRELAGLGETQYF | TGTGCCAGCTCCCGGGAACTAGCGGGTTTAGGGGAGACCCAGTACTTC | TRBV6-6 | NA | TRBD2 | TRBJ2-5
CASSLQAIMNTEAFF | TGTGCCAGCAGCCTCCAGGCGATCATGAACACTGAAGCTTTCTTT | TRBV7-9 | NA | NA | TRBJ1-1
CASGASGMSNEQFF | TGTGCCAGCGGCGCTAGCGGGATGAGCAATGAGCAGTTCTTC | TRBV9 | NA | TRBD2 | TRBJ2-1
CASSLDGQGEETQYF | TGTGCCAGCAGCTTAGACGGACAGGGCGAGGAGACCCAGTACTTC | TRBV7-7 | few | TRBD1 | TRBJ2-5
CASSYTSGGANEQFF | TGCGCCAGCAGCTATACTAGCGGGGGGGCCAATGAGCAGTTCTTC | TRBV5-1 | NA | TRBD2 | TRBJ2-1
CASSRTSGYEQYF | TGTGCCAGCAGCCGTACTAGCGGATACGAGCAGTACTTC | TRBV6-6 | NA | TRBD2 | TRBJ2-7
CAISESSDTEAFF | TGTGCCATCAGTGAGTCGTCAGACACTGAAGCTTTCTTT | TRBV10-3 | NA | NA | TRBJ1-1
CASSQTPGLMETQYF | TGCGCCAGCAGCCAAACCCCGGGACTAATGGAGACCCAGTACTTC | TRBV4-1 | NA | TRBD2 | TRBJ2-5
CASSWTGGEAFF | TGCGCCAGCAGCTGGACTGGTGGAGAGGCTTTCTTT | TRBV5-1 | few | NA | TRBJ1-1
CSASPHKLGDTQYF | TGCAGTGCTAGCCCTCACAAGCTTGGAGATACGCAGTATTTT | TRBV20-1 | NA | NA | TRBJ2-3
CASSYTTSGYYEQYF | TGTGCCAGCAGTTACACGACTAGCGGTTACTACGAGCAGTACTTC | TRBV6-2/TRBV6-3 | once | TRBD2 | TRBJ2-7
CASSYGRGGYEQYF | TGTGCCAGCAGTTACGGCAGGGGGGGATACGAGCAGTACTTC | TRBV6-5 | few | NA | TRBJ2-7
CASSYPGGGYGYTF | TGTGCCAGCAGTTATCCGGGAGGGGGCTATGGCTACACCTTC | TRBV6-6 | many | NA | TRBJ1-2